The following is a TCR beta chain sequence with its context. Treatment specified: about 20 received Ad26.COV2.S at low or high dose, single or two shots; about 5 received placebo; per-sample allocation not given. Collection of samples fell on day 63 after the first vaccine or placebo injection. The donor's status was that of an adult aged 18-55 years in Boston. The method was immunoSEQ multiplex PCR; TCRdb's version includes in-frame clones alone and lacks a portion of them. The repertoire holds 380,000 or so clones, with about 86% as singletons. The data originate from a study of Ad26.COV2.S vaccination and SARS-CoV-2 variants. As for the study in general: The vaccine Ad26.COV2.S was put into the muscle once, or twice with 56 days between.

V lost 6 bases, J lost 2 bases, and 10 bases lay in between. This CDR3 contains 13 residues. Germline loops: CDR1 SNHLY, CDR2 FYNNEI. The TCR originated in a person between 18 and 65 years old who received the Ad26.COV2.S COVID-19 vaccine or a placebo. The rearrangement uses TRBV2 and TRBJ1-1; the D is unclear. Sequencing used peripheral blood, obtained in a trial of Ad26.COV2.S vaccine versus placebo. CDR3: CASRADFNTEAFF. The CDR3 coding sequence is TGTGCCAGCAGGGCCGATTTCAACACTGAAGCTTTCTTT.